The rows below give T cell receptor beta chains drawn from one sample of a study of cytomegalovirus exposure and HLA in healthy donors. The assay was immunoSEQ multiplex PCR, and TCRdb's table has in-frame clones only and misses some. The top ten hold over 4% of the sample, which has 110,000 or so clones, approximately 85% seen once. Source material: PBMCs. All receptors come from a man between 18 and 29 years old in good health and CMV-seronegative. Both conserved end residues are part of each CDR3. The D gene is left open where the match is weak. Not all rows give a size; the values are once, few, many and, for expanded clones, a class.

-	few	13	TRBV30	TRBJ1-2	CAWSVRRPYGYTF	TGTGCCTGGAGTGTAAGGCGGCCCTATGGCTACACCTTC
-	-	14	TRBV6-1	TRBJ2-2	CASSAASGTSELFF	TGTGCCAGCAGTGCTGCCTCCGGGACATCGGAGCTGTTTTTT
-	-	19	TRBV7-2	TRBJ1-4	CASSKRDGRGEWTNEKLFF	TGTGCCAGCAGCAAAAGAGACGGAAGGGGCGAGTGGACTAATGAAAAACTGTTTTTT
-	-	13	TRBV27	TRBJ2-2	CASRPGLLGELFF	TGTGCCAGCAGACCCGGACTTCTCGGGGAGCTGTTTTTT
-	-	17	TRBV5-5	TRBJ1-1	CASSLEGPGIMNTEAFF	TGTGCCAGCAGCCTTGAAGGCCCAGGGATCATGAACACTGAAGCTTTCTTT
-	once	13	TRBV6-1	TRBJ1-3	CASRSPGGNTIYF	TGTGCCAGCAGGAGCCCGGGAGGAAACACCATATATTTT
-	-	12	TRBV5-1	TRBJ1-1	CASSIGQHEAFF	TGCGCCAGCAGCATAGGACAGCATGAAGCTTTCTTT
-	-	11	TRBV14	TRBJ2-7	CASSQASEQYF	TGTGCCAGCAGCCAAGCTTCCGAGCAGTACTTC
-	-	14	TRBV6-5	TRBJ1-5	CASSSTGVNQPQHF	TGTGCCAGCAGTTCCACGGGGGTCAATCAGCCCCAGCATTTT
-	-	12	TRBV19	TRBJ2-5	CASSALRETQYF	TGTGCCAGTAGTGCCTTGAGGGAGACCCAGTACTTC
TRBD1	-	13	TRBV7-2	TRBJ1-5	CASSGEGAQPQHF	TGTGCCAGCAGCGGAGAGGGGGCCCAGCCCCAGCATTTT
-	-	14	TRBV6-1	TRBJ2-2	CASTDRVDTGELFF	TGTGCAAGCACCGACAGAGTCGACACCGGGGAGCTGTTTTTT
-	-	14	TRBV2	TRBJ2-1	CASSTQGGGDEQFF	TGTGCCAGCAGTACTCAAGGGGGAGGGGATGAGCAGTTCTTC
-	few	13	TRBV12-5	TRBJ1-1	CASGLVGATEAFF	TGTGCTAGTGGTTTGGTGGGGGCGACTGAAGCTTTCTTT